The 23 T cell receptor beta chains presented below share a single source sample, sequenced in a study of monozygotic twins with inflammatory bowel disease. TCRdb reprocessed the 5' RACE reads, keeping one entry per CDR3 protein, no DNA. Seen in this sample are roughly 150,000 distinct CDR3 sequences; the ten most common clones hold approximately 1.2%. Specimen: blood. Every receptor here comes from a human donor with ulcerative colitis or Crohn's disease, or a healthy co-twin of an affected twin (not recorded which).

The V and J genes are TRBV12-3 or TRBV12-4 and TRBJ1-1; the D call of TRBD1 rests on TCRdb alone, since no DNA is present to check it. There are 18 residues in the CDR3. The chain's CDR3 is CASSPPYRARGLNTEAFF.

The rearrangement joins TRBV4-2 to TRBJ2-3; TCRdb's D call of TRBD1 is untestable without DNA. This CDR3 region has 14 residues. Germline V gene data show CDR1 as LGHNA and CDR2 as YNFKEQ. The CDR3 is CASTGQIHTDTQYF.

CDR3 protein: CASSLEQVASSEQFF. The gene calls are TRBV5-4 and TRBJ2-1; the TCRdb D gene call, TRBD1, has no DNA to confirm it. The CDR3 is 15 residues long. Germline values: CDR1 SGHNT, CDR2 YYREEE (reference sequence). Combining the CDR3 with reference TRBV5-4 and TRBJ2-1 gives the whole variable domain ETGVTQSPTHLIKTRGQQVTLRCSSQSGHNTVSWYQQALGQGPQFIFQYYREEENGRGNFPPRFSGLQFPNYSSELNVNALELDDSALYLCASSLEQVASSEQFFGPGTRLTVL.

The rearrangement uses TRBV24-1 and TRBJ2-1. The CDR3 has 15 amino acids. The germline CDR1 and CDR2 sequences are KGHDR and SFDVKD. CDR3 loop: CATSGAGGSNNEQFF.

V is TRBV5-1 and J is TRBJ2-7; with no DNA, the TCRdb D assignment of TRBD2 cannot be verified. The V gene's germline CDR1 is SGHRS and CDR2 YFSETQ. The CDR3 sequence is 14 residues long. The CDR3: CASSFRGLSYEQYF.

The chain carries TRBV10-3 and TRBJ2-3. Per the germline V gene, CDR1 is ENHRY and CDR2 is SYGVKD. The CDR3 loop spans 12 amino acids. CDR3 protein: CAISEVRDTQYF.

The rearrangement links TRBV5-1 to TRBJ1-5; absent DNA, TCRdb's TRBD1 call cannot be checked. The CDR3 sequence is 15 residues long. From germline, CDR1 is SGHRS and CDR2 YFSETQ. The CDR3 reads CASSLDRGSNQPQHF.

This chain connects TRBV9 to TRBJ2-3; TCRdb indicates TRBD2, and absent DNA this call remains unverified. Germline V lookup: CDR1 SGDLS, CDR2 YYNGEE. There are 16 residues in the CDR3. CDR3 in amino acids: CASSLGTYPGTDTQYF.

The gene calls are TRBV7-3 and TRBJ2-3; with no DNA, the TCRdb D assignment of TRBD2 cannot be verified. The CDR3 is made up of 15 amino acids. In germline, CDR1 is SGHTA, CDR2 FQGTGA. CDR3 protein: CASSFLEGGTDTQYF.

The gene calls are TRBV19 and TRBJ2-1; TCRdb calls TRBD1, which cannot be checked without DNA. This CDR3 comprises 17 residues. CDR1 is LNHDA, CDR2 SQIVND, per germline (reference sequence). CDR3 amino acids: CASSMAGTGVTYNEQFF.

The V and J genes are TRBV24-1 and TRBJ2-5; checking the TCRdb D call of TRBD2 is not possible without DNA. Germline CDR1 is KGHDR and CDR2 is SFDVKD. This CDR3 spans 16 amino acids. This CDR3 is CATSAPVAGDQETQYF.

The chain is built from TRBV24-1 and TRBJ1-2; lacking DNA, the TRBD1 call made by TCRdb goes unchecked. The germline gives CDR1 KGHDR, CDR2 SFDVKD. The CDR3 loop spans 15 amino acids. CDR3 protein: CATSDSRLEFYGYTF.

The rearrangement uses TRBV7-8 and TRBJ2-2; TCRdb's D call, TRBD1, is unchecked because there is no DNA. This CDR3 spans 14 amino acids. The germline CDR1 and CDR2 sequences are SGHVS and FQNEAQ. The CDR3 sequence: CASRDRGDTGELFF.

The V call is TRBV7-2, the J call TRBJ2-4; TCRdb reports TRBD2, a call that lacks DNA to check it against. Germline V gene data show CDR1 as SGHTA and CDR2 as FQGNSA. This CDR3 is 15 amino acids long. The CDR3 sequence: CASSYSTSRRNIQYF.

CDR3 region: CAISVAVDSGANVLTF. The chain links TRBV10-3 to TRBJ2-6. Germline V CDR1 and CDR2: ENHRY, SYGVKD. CDR3 length: 16 residues.

The chain's CDR3 is CASSPLVTYNEQFF. The chain carries TRBV12-3 or TRBV12-4 and TRBJ2-1; as DNA is missing, the TRBD2 call by TCRdb cannot be tested. The CDR3 loop spans 14 amino acids.

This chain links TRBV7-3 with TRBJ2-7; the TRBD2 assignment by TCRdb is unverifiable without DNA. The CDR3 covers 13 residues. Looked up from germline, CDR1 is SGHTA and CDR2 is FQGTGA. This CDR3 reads CASSLLADYEQYF.

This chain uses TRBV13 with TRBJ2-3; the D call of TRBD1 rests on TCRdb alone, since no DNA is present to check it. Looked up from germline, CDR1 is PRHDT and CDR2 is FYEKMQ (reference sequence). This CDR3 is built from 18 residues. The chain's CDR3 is CASSADIFAGADYHPQYF.

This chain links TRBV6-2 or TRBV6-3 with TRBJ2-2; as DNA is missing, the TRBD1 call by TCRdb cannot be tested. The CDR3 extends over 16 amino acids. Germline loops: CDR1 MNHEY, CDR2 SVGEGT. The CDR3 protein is CASSLRGVANTGELFF.

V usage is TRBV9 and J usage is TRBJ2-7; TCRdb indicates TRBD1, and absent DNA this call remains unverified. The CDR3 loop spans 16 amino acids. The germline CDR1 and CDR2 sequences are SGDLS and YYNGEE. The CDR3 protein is CASSVEGGPEPYEQYF.

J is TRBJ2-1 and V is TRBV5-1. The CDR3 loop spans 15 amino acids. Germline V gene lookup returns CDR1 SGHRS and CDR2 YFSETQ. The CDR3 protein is CASSLAEGLGNEQFF.

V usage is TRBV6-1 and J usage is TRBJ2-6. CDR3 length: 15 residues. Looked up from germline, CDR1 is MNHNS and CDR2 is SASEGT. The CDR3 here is CASSESHSGANVLTF.

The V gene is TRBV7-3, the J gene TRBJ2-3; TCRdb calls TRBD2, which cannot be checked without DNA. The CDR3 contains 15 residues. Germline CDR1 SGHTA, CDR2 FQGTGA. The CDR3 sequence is CASSLRAGRWDTQYF.